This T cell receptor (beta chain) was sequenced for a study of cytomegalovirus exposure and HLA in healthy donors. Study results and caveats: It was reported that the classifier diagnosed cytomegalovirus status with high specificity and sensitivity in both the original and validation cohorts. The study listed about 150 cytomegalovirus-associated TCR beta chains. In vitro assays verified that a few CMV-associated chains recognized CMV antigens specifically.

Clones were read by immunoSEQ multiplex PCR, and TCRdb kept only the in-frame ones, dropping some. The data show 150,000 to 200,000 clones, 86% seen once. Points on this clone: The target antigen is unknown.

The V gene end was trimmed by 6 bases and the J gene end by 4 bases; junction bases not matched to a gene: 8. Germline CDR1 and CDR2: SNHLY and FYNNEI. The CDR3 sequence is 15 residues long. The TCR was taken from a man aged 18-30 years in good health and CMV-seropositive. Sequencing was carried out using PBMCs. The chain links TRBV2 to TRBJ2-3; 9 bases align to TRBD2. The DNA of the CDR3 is TGTGCCAGCAGGAAGGGGCGGGGGGGGTCAGATACGCAGTATTTT. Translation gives CASRKGRGGSDTQYF.